A selection of T cell receptor beta chains follows, all from one sample in a study of glioma-infiltrating T cells after dendritic cell vaccination. Only in-frame clones appear in the TCRdb table, and some are missing; sequencing was by immunoSEQ multiplex PCR. The data hold 80,000 to 100,000 clones, with about 79% observed a single time. The sequencing used blood, collected before dendritic cell vaccination. These receptors all stem from a human donor with glioblastoma. CDR3s include the opening cysteine and the closing phenylalanine or tryptophan.

V gene,J gene,CDR3 protein
TRBV5-1,TRBJ1-5,CASIIDRGQWQPQHF
TRBV27,TRBJ2-3,CASKRLALGAGTDTQYF
TRBV7-8,TRBJ2-2,CASSLRSTSSIGELFF
TRBV4-2,TRBJ1-1,CASSQAGYSEGSTEAFF
TRBV7-9,TRBJ2-7,CASSLGSRSYEQYF
TRBV5-1,TRBJ2-3,CASSFGTTDTQYF
TRBV7-9,TRBJ2-1,CASSSGGKRYNEQFF
TRBV5-1,TRBJ2-3,CASRLAGGTDTQYF
TRBV2,TRBJ2-7,CASSRQTSGSYEQYF
TRBV7-9,TRBJ2-5,CASSSLPQETQYF
TRBV5-1,TRBJ2-4,CASSSDRGLVKNIQYF
TRBV7-9,TRBJ2-4,CASSRTSRDIQYF